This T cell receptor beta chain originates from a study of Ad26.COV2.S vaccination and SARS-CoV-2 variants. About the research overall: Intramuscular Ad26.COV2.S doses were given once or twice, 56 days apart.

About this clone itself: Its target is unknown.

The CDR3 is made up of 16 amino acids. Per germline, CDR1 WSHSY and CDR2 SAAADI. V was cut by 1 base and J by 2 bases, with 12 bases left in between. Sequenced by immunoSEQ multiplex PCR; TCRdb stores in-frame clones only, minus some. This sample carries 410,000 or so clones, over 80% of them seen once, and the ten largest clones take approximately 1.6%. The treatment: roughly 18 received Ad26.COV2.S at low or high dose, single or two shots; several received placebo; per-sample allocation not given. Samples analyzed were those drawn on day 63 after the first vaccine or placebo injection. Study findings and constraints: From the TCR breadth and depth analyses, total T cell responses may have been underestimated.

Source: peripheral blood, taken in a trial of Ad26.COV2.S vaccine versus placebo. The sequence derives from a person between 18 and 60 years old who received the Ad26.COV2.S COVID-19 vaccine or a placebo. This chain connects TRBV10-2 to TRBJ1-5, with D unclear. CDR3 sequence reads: CASSEFGLRGNQPQHF. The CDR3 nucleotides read TGCGCCAGCAGTGAGTTTGGCCTTCGGGGCAATCAGCCCCAGCATTTT.